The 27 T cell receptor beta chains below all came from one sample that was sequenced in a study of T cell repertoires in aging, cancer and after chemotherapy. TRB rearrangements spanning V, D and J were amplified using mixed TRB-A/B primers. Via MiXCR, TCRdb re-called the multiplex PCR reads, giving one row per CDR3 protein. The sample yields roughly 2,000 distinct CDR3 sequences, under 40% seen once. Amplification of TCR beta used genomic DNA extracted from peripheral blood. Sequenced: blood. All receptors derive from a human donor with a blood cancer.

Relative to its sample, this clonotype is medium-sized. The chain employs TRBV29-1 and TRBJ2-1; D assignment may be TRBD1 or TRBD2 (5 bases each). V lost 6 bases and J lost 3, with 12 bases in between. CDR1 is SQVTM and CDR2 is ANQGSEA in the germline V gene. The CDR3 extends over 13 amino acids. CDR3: CSVLQGVYNEQFF. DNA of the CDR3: TGCAGCGTACTTCAGGGAGTCTACAATGAGCAGTTCTTC.

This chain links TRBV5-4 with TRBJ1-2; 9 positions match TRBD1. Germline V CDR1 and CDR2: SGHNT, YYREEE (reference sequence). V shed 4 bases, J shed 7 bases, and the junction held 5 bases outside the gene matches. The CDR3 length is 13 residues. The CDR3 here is CASSRQGDIGYTF. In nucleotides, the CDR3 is TGTGCCAGCAGCCGACAGGGGGACATTGGCTACACCTTC.

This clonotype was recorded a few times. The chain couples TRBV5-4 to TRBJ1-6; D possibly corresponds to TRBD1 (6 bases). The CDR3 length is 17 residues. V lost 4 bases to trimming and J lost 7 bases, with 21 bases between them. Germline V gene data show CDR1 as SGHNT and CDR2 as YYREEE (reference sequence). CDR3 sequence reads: CASSRGTGGRSNSPLHF. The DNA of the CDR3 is TGTGCCAGCAGCCGGGGTACCGGGGGGCGGTCAAATTCACCCCTCCACTTT. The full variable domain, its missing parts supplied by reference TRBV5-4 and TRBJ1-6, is ETGVTQSPTHLIKTRGQQVTLRCSSQSGHNTVSWYQQALGQGPQFIFQYYREEENGRGNFPPRFSGLQFPNYSSELNVNALELDDSALYLCASSRGTGGRSNSPLHFGNGTRLTVT.

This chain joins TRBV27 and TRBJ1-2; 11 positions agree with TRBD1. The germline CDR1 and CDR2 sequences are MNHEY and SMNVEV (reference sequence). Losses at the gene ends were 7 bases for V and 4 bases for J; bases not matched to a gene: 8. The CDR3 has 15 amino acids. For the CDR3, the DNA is TGTGCCAGCAAGGTTTCGGGGACAGGGGGCTATGGCTACACCTTC. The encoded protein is CASKVSGTGGYGYTF.

CDR3 in amino acids: CSATRVGAPSYEQYF. DNA for the CDR3: TGCAGTGCCACTAGAGTGGGGGCACCTTCCTACGAGCAGTACTTC. The chain has TRBV20-1 and TRBJ2-7; D may be TRBD1 (6 bases). Deletions cut 6 bases from V and 1 base from J, with 19 bases between. The germline gives CDR1 DFQATT, CDR2 SNEGSKA (reference sequence). The CDR3 has 15 amino acids.

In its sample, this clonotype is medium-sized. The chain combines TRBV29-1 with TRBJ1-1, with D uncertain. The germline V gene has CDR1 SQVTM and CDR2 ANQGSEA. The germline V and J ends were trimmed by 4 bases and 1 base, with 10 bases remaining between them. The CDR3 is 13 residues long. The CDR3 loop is CSVAKNKNTEAFF. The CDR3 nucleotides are TGCAGCGTTGCTAAAAACAAGAACACTGAAGCTTTCTTT.

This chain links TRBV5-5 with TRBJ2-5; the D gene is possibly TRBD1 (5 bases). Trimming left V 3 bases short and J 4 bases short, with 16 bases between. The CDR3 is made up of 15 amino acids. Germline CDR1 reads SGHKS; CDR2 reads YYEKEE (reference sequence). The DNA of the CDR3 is TGTGCCAGCAGCTCCGAAGGGGCCGTGGGAGAGACCCAGTACTTC. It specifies CASSSEGAVGETQYF.

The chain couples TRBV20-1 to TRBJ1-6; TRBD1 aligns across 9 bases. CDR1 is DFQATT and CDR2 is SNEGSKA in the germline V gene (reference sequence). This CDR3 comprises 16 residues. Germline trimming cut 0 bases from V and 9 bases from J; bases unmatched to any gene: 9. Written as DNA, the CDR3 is TGCAGTGCTAGAGACCCGACAGGGGGGTTGAGTTCACCCCTCCACTTT. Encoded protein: CSARDPTGGLSSPLHF.

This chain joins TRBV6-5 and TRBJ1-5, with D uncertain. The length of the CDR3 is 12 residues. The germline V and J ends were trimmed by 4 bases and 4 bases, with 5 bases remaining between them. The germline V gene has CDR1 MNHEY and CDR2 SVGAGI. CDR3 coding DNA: TGTGCCAGCAGTTTCAGAAATCAGCCCCAGCATTTT. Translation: CASSFRNQPQHF.

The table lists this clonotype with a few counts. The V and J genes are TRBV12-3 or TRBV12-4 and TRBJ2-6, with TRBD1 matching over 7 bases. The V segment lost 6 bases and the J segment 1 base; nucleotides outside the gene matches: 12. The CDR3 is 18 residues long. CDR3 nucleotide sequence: TGTGCCAGCAGCTTCCGGCAGGGGGTTATATCTGGGGCCAACGTCCTGACTTTC. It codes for CASSFRQGVISGANVLTF.

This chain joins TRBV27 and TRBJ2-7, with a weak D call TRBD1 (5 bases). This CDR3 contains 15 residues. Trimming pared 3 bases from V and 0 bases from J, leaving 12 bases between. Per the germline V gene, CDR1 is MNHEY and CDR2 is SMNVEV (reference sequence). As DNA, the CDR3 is TGTGCCAGCAGTTTCTGGCATGGGGCCTCCTACGAGCAGTACGTC. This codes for CASSFWHGASYEQYV.

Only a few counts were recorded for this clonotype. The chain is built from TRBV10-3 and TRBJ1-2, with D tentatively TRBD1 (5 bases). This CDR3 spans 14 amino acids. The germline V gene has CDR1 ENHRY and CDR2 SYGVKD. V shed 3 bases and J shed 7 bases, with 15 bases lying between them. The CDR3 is CAISDYGTETGYTF. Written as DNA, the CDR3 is TGTGCCATCAGTGACTATGGGACCGAAACTGGCTACACCTTC.

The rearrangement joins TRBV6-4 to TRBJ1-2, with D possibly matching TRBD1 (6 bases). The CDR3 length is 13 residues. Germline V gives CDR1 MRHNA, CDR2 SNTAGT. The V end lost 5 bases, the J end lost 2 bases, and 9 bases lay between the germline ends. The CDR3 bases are TGTGCCAGCAGTACAGGGCGAAACTATGGCTACACCTTC. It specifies CASSTGRNYGYTF.

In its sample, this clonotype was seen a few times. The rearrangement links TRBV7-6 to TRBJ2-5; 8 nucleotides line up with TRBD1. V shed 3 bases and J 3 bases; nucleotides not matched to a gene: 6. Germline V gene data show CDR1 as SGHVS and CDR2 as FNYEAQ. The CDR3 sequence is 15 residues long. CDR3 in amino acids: CASSFTSGGKETQYF. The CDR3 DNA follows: TGTGCCAGCAGCTTCACCTCAGGGGGCAAAGAGACCCAGTACTTC.

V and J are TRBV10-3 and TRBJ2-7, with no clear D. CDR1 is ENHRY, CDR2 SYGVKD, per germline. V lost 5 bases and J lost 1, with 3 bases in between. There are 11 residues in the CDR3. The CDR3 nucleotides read TGTGCCATCAGTATTTCCTACGAGCAGTACTTC. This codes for CAISISYEQYF.

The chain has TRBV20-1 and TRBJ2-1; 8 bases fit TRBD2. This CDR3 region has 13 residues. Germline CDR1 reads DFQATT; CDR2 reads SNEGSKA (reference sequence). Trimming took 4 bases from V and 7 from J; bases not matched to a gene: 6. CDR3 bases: TGCAGTGCTACCTGGACTAGCCGGAATGAGCAGTTCTTC. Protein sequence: CSATWTSRNEQFF.

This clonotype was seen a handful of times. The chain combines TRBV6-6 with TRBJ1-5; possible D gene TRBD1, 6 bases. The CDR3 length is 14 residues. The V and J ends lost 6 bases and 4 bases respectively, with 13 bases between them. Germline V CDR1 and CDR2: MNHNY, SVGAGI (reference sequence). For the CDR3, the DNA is TGTGCCAGCAGCCCTGGACAGTATAATCAGCCCCAGCATTTT. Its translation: CASSPGQYNQPQHF.

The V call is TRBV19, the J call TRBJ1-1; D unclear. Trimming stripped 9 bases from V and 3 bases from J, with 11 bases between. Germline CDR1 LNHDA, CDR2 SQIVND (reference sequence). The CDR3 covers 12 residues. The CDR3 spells CASQRGYTEAFF. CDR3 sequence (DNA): TGTGCCAGCCAGCGAGGGTACACTGAAGCTTTCTTT.

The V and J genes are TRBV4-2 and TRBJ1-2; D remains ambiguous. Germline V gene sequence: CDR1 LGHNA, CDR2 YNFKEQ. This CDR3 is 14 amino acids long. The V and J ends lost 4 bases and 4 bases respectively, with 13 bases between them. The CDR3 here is CASSPAPGVYGYTF. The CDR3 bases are TGTGCCAGCAGCCCAGCACCGGGAGTCTATGGCTACACCTTC.

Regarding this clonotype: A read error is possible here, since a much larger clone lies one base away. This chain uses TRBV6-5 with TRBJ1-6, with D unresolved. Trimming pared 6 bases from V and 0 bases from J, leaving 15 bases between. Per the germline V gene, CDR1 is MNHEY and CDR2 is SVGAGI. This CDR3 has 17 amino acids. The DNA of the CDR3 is TGTGCCAGCAGCACGAATTGGGAGAGCTCCTATAATTCACCCCTCCACTTT. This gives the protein CASSTNWESSYNSPLHF.

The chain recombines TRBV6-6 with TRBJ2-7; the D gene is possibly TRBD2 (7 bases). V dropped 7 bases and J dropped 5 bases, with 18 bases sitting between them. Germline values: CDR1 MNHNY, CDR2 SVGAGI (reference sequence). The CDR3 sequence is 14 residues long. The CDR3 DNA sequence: TGTGCCAGCACCCAGGGGCGGGGGCTGGACGAGCAGTACGTC. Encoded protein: CASTQGRGLDEQYV.

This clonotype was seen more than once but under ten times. In DNA form, the CDR3 reads TGTGCCATCAGTGAGTCGAGGACAGGAGGAGAGACCCAGTACTTC. It is translated as CAISESRTGGETQYF. The V call is TRBV10-3, the J call TRBJ2-5; 7 bases align to TRBD1. Trimming at V came to 0 bases and at J to 4 bases, leaving 5 bases not matched to a gene. This CDR3 contains 15 residues. Germline assignment: CDR1 ENHRY and CDR2 SYGVKD.

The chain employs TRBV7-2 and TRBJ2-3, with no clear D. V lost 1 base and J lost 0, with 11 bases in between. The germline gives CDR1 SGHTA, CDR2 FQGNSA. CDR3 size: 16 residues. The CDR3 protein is CASSLGGVLSTDTQYF. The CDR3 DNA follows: TGTGCCAGCAGCTTAGGAGGTGTACTAAGCACAGATACGCAGTATTTT.

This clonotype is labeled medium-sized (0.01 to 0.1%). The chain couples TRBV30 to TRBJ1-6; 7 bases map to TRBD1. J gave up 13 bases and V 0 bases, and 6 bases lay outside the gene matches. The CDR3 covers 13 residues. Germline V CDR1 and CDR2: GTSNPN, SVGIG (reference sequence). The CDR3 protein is CAWSVYRGDPLHF. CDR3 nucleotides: TGTGCCTGGAGTGTATACAGGGGTGATCCCCTCCACTTT.

CDR3 DNA: TGTGCCAGCAGCCAAGGGACAGGATTTTTCTCTCAGTACTTC. It yields the protein CASSQGTGFFSQYF. This sequence joins TRBV5-6 and TRBJ2-4, with 8 bases aligning to TRBD1. Trimming took 4 bases from V and 12 from J; bases not matched to a gene: 12. CDR1 is SGHDT, CDR2 YYEEEE, per germline. The CDR3 has 14 residues.

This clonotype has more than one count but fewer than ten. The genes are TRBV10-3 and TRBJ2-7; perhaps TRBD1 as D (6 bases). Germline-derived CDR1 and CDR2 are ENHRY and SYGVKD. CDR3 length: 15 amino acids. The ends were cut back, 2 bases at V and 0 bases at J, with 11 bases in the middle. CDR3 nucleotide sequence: TGTGCCATCAGTGAGACAGGGACAAGCTCCTACGAGCAGTACGTC. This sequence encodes CAISETGTSSYEQYV.

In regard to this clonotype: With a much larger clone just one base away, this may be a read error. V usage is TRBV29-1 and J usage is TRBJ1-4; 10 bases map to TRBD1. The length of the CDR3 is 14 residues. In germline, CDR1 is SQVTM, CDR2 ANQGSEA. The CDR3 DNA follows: TGCAGCGTTGATTGGACAGGGGGTAATGGAAAACTGTTTTTT. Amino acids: CSVDWTGGNGKLFF.